Presented here are 26 T cell receptor beta chains from one specimen sequenced in a study of identifying expanded T cells in peripheral blood. TCRdb's copy holds only in-frame clones and misses some; the assay was immunoSEQ multiplex PCR. The sample holds approximately 83,000 clones, about 85% seen once. What was sequenced was blood. Source of these receptors: a person aged 18-70 years in good health.

This clone was seen only a few times. V gene TRBV28 combines with J gene TRBJ1-1; no clear D. This CDR3 comprises 13 residues. The V end lost 2 bases, the J end lost 4 bases, and 8 bases lay between the germline ends. Germline-derived CDR1 and CDR2 are MDHEN and SYDVKM. CDR3 amino acids: CASSLGLFTEAFF. The CDR3 nucleotides are TGTGCCAGCAGTTTAGGGCTGTTCACTGAAGCTTTCTTT.

The rearrangement links TRBV11-2 to TRBJ2-2; 7 positions match TRBD2. The CDR3 is 14 amino acids. The V gene's germline CDR1 is SGHAT and CDR2 FQNNGV. The V and J ends lost 1 base and 8 bases, in that order; junction bases with no gene match: 4. CDR3: CASSLVGGTGELFF. The DNA for the CDR3 is TGTGCCAGCAGCTTAGTGGGAGGGACTGGGGAGCTGTTTTTT.

V is TRBV19 and J is TRBJ2-7; 9 bases line up with TRBD1. The trim removed 5 bases at V and 5 bases at J, leaving 13 bases unmatched. CDR1 is LNHDA, CDR2 SQIVND, per germline (reference sequence). CDR3 length equals 16 residues. This CDR3 is CASSEGLGTGFHEQYF. The CDR3 coding sequence is TGTGCCAGTAGTGAGGGTTTAGGGACAGGGTTCCACGAGCAGTACTTC.

This chain joins TRBV19 and TRBJ1-1; unclear D gene. With 5 bases removed from V and 1 base from J, the gap between germline ends came to 14 bases. The CDR3 covers 15 residues. Germline lookup yields CDR1 LNHDA and CDR2 SQIVND (reference sequence). The CDR3 loop reads CASSPSPDRNTEAFF. In nucleotides, the CDR3 is TGTGCCAGTAGTCCATCCCCGGATCGGAACACTGAAGCTTTCTTT.

The rearrangement links TRBV5-5 to TRBJ1-5; no definite D call. Trimming removed 1 base from V and 5 bases from J, with 4 bases in between. Germline loops: CDR1 SGHKS, CDR2 YYEKEE (reference sequence). The CDR3 extends over 12 amino acids. The CDR3 is CASSLSDQPQHF. The CDR3 region has the DNA TGTGCCAGCAGCTTGAGTGATCAGCCCCAGCATTTT.

The chain employs TRBV6-5 and TRBJ1-4, with D perhaps matching TRBD1 (6 bases). CDR1 is MNHEY and CDR2 is SVGAGI in the germline V gene. The CDR3 has 15 amino acids. The V end lost 0 bases, the J end lost 7 bases, and 12 bases lay between the germline ends. The CDR3 bases are TGTGCCAGCAGTTACTCAGGCAGGGGTAGTGAAAAACTGTTTTTT. This gives the protein CASSYSGRGSEKLFF.

The J gene is TRBJ2-1, the V gene TRBV4-3; 8 nucleotides line up with TRBD2. The length of the CDR3 is 15 residues. V lost 2 bases to trimming and J lost 8 bases; unmatched junction nucleotides: 8. CDR1 and CDR2 from the germline V gene are LGHNA and YSLEER. CDR3 bases: TGCGCCAGCAGCCAAAACGGGGGGGCGGTTCATGAGCAGTTCTTC. Its protein is CASSQNGGAVHEQFF.

This chain connects TRBV5-4 to TRBJ1-5; D gene unclear. Trimming shortened V by 2 bases and J by 1 base, and 10 bases separated the two germline ends. The CDR3 is made up of 15 amino acids. Germline CDR1 and CDR2: SGHNT and YYREEE (reference sequence). CDR3 bases: TGTGCCAGCAGCTTAAACAGTGAGAGCAATCAGCCCCAGCATTTT. Translated, it gives CASSLNSESNQPQHF.

The chain has TRBV5-4 and TRBJ2-1; TRBD2 matches 8 bases. The ends lost 4 bases at V and 7 bases at J; junction bases unmatched: 10. This CDR3 spans 15 amino acids. Germline V CDR1 and CDR2: SGHNT, YYREEE (reference sequence). CDR3 nucleotide sequence: TGTGCCAGCAGCCCGACCGGGACTAGGAAAAATGAGCAGTTCTTC. It encodes CASSPTGTRKNEQFF.

The chain couples TRBV4-3 to TRBJ1-3; 7 bases agree with TRBD1. The CDR3 sequence is 13 residues long. Germline CDR1 and CDR2: LGHNA and YSLEER. The V and J ends lost 3 bases and 4 bases, in that order; junction bases with no gene match: 0. CDR3 nucleotide sequence: TGCGCCAGCAGCCAGGGACAGGGAAACACCATATATTTT. Translating gives CASSQGQGNTIYF.

The CDR3 DNA sequence: TGTGCCAGCAGCACTTTAAAGGGACAGACCCAGTACTTC. This gives the protein CASSTLKGQTQYF. V and J are TRBV7-3 and TRBJ2-5; D possibly matches TRBD1 or TRBD2 (5 bases each). CDR1 is SGHTA and CDR2 is FQGTGA in the germline V gene. This CDR3 has 13 residues. Trimming left V 5 bases short and J 6 bases short, with 13 bases between. The variable domain in full, with the rest retrieved from reference TRBV7-3 and TRBJ2-5, is GAGVSQTPSNKVTEKGKYVELRCDPISGHTALYWYRQSLGQGPEFLIYFQGTGAADDSGLPNDRFFAVRPEGSVSTLKIQRTERGDSAVYLCASSTLKGQTQYFGPGTRLLVL.

This sequence joins TRBV7-9 and TRBJ2-1; 8 positions match TRBD2. The trim removed 5 bases at V and 4 bases at J, leaving 16 bases unmatched. The CDR3 totals 18 residues. Germline CDR1 reads SEHNR; CDR2 reads FQNEAQ (reference sequence). The CDR3 DNA reads TGTGCCAGCAGCGACCCCGGTGGGGCTAGCGGGCATTACAATGAGCAGTTCTTC. It codes for CASSDPGGASGHYNEQFF.

The genes are TRBV6-6 and TRBJ2-7; perhaps TRBD1 as D (5 bases). CDR3 size: 14 residues. V gave up 6 bases and J gave up 6 bases, with 18 bases separating them. In germline, CDR1 is MNHNY, CDR2 SVGAGI (reference sequence). CDR3 in DNA: TGTGCCAGCAGACAAGACAGAGAAAGGTCCGAGCAGTACTTC. Translated, it gives CASRQDRERSEQYF.

The rearrangement uses TRBV7-9 and TRBJ2-1; 8 bases are shared with TRBD1. This CDR3 has 13 amino acids. The germline gives CDR1 SEHNR, CDR2 FQNEAQ (reference sequence). V shed 5 bases and J 8 bases; nucleotides not matched to a gene: 5. In DNA, the CDR3 is TGTGCCAGCAGCGCAAGACAGGGGTATGAGCAGTTCTTC. Translation: CASSARQGYEQFF.

Of note for this clone: An end of the junction does not agree with germline; a read error may underlie this. The chain employs TRBV5-1 and TRBJ1-5; D perhaps matches TRBD1 (6 bases). The V gene's germline CDR1 is SGHRS and CDR2 YFSETQ. The length of the CDR3 is 13 residues. CDR3 sequence (DNA): TGCGCCAGCAGTTTGGGGGCAGGTCAGCCCCAGCATTTT. Its protein is CASSLGAGQPQHF.

V and J are TRBV6-6 and TRBJ1-6, with a weak D call TRBD1 (6 bases). CDR3 length: 14 amino acids. V was clipped by 8 bases and J by 4 bases, with 12 bases between them. Germline V CDR1 and CDR2: MNHNY, SVGAGI (reference sequence). CDR3 sequence (DNA): TGTGCCAGCCTTGGGGGGCCATATAATTCACCCCTCCACTTT. Translation gives CASLGGPYNSPLHF.

This chain joins TRBV2 and TRBJ2-7, with 9 bases that match TRBD1. After removal of 3 bases from V and 6 bases from J, the junction contained 6 bases not matched to a gene. Germline assignment: CDR1 SNHLY and CDR2 FYNNEI. This CDR3 is 14 amino acids long. The CDR3: CASSEDRGAGEQYF. In DNA, the CDR3 is TGTGCCAGCAGTGAGGACAGGGGAGCGGGCGAGCAGTACTTC.

The chain is built from TRBV29-1 and TRBJ2-2; 12 bases agree with TRBD2. This CDR3 region has 14 residues. Germline CDR1 SQVTM, CDR2 ANQGSEA. Unmatched junction bases numbered 4, after V lost 7 bases and J lost 4 bases. The CDR3 sequence is CSGETSGGTGELFF. The CDR3, as DNA: TGCAGCGGCGAGACTAGCGGGGGCACCGGGGAGCTGTTTTTT.

The chain combines TRBV2 with TRBJ1-6; no definite D call. V lost 6 bases to trimming and J lost 12 bases, with 15 bases between them. The CDR3 runs to 13 residues. Germline lookup yields CDR1 SNHLY and CDR2 FYNNEI. The CDR3 nucleotides are TGTGCCAGCAGGGGTGGACTTTTTCGACCCCTCCACTTT. It yields the protein CASRGGLFRPLHF.

The CDR3 nucleotides read TGTGCCAGTAAAGAGCGGGGAAAAGAGACCCAGTACTTC. Its protein is CASKERGKETQYF. This chain uses TRBV19 with TRBJ2-5; TRBD2 matches 7 bases. Unmatched junction bases numbered 5, after V lost 7 bases and J lost 3 bases. Germline V CDR1 and CDR2: LNHDA, SQIVND (reference sequence). The CDR3 extends over 13 amino acids.

V gene TRBV19 combines with J gene TRBJ2-2; a weak D match, TRBD1 (6 bases). Looked up from germline, CDR1 is LNHDA and CDR2 is SQIVND (reference sequence). This CDR3 is 16 amino acids long. Between the trimmed V and J ends, which lost 6 bases and 7 bases, there was a span of 21 bases. In nucleotides, the CDR3 is TGTGCCAGTAGGGGCTCATCCGGGACACTCGGCGGGGAGCTGTTTTTT. Encoded protein: CASRGSSGTLGGELFF.

This chain uses TRBV6-1 with TRBJ1-6; 7 nucleotides agree with TRBD1. CDR3 size: 15 residues. V lost 6 bases, J lost 6 bases, and 8 bases stayed unmatched. Germline V gene data show CDR1 as MNHNS and CDR2 as SASEGT. In DNA, the CDR3 is TGTGCCAGCAGGACGGCGGGACAGATTAATTCACCCCTCCACTTT. Its protein is CASRTAGQINSPLHF.

V and J are TRBV2 and TRBJ1-1; D gene uncertain. The V gene's germline CDR1 is SNHLY and CDR2 FYNNEI. The CDR3 length is 14 residues. V was shortened by 6 bases and J by 1 base, with 12 bases between the two germline ends. The CDR3 reads CASRPRATNTEAFF. The CDR3 nucleotides are TGTGCCAGCAGGCCCCGCGCGACGAACACTGAAGCTTTCTTT.

V usage is TRBV6-5 and J usage is TRBJ2-2, with D hard to call. With 6 bases removed from V and 3 bases from J, the gap between germline ends came to 11 bases. The CDR3 is made up of 14 amino acids. CDR1 and CDR2 (germline): MNHEY, SVGAGI. For the CDR3, the DNA is TGTGCCAGCAGCAAGGGTTTTGACACCGGGGAGCTGTTTTTT. Protein sequence: CASSKGFDTGELFF.

A single count supports this clone. The chain is built from TRBV7-2 and TRBJ1-5; unclear D gene. The germline gives CDR1 SGHTA, CDR2 FQGNSA. The V end was cut by 8 bases, the J end by 2 bases, with 13 bases between. This CDR3 is 14 amino acids long. In DNA form, the CDR3 reads TGTGCCAGCTCCCCGGTGGGAGGCAATCAGCCCCAGCATTTT. The encoded protein is CASSPVGGNQPQHF.

The J gene is TRBJ2-6, the V gene TRBV4-1; D may match TRBD1 or TRBD2 (5 bases each). This CDR3 has 19 amino acids. Trimming took off 0 bases at V and 3 bases at J, with 18 bases between the two ends. Per germline, CDR1 MGHRA and CDR2 YSYEKL. CDR3 loop: CASSQDAHLGTGGANVLTF. The CDR3, as DNA: TGCGCCAGCAGCCAAGATGCCCACTTAGGGACCGGTGGGGCCAACGTCCTGACTTTC.